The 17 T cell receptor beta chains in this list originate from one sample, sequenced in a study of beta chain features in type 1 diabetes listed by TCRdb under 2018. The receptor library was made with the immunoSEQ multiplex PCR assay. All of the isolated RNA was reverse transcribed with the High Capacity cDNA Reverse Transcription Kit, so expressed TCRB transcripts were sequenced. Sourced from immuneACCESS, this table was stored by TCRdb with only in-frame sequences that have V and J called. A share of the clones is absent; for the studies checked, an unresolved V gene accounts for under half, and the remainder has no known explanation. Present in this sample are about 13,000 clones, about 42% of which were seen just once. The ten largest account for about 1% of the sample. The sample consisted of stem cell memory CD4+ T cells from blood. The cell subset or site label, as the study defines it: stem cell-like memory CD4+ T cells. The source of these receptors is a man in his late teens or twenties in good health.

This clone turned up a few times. This chain's CDR3 is CASSVWTGTKTYNEQFF. CDR3 DNA: TGTGCCAGCAGCGTGTGGACCGGGACTAAGACCTACAATGAGCAGTTCTTC. This chain connects TRBV9 to TRBJ2-1, with 7 bases identical to TRBD2. This CDR3 is built from 17 residues. Germline-derived CDR1 and CDR2 are SGDLS and YYNGEE. J gave up 2 bases and V 2 bases, and 10 bases lay outside the gene matches.

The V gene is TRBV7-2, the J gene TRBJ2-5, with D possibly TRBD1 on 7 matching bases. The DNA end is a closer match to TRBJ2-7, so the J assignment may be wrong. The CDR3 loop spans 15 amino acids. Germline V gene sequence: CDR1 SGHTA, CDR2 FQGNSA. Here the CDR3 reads CASSLGRGVSYEQYF. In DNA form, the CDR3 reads TGTGCCAGCAGCTTAGGCAGGGGGGTGTCCTACGAGCAGTACTTC.

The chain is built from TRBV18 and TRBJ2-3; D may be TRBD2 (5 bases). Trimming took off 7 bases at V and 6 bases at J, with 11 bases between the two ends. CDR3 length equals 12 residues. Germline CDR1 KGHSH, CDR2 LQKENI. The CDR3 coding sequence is TGTGCCAGCTTCCTCACGGGGGATACGCAGTATTTT. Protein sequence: CASFLTGDTQYF.

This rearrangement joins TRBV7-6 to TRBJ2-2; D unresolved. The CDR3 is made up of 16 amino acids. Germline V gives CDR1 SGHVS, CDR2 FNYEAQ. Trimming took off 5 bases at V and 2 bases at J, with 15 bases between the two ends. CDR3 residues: CASSQFRGFNTGELFF. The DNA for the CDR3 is TGTGCCAGCAGCCAATTTAGAGGATTCAACACCGGGGAGCTGTTTTTT.

As DNA, the CDR3 is TGTGCCAGCAGCTTTATCGAGGGGGCAACAACTAATGAAAAACTGTTTTTT. Its translation: CASSFIEGATTNEKLFF. The rearrangement uses TRBV7-8 and TRBJ1-4; 7 bases fit TRBD1. Germline V CDR1 and CDR2: SGHVS, FQNEAQ. Trimming took 3 bases from V and 0 from J; bases not matched to a gene: 7. The CDR3 has 17 residues.

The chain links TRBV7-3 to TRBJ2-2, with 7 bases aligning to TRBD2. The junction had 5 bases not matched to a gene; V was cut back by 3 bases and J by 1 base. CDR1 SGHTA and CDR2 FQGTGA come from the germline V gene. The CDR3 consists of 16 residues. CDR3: CASSLFRGVNTGELFF. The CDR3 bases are TGTGCCAGCAGCTTGTTTCGGGGGGTGAACACCGGGGAGCTGTTTTTT. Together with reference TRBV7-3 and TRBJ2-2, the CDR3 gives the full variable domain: GAGVSQTPSNKVTEKGKYVELRCDPISGHTALYWYRQSLGQGPEFLIYFQGTGAADDSGLPNDRFFAVRPEGSVSTLKIQRTERGDSAVYLCASSLFRGVNTGELFFGEGSRLTVL.

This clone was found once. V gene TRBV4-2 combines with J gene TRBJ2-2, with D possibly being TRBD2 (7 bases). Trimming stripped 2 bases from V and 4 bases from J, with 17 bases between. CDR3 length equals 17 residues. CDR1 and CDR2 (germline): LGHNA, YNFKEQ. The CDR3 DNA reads TGTGCCAGCAGCCAACTGGGGCGGGGGCCGGGCACCGGGGAGCTGTTTTTT. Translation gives CASSQLGRGPGTGELFF.

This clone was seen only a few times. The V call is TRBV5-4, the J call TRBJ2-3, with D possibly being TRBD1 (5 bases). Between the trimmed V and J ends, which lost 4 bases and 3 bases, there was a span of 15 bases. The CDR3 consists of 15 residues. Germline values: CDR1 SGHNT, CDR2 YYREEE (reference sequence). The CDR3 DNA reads TGTGCCAGCAGCGCCGACAGAGGAATGACAGATACGCAGTATTTT. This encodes CASSADRGMTDTQYF. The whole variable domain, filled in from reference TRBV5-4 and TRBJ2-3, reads ETGVTQSPTHLIKTRGQQVTLRCSSQSGHNTVSWYQQALGQGPQFIFQYYREEENGRGNFPPRFSGLQFPNYSSELNVNALELDDSALYLCASSADRGMTDTQYFGPGTRLTVL.

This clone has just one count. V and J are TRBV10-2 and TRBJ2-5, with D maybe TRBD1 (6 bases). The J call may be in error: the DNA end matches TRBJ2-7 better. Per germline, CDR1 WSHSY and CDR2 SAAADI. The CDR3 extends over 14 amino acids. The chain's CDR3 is CASSEGQRTYEQYF. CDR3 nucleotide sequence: TGCGCCAGCAGTGAGGGACAGCGGACCTACGAGCAGTACTTC.

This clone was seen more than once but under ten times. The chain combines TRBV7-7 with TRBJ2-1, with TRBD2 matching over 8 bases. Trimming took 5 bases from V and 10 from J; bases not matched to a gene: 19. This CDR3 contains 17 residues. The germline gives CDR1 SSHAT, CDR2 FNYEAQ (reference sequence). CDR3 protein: CASSPVGVGTSSIEQFF. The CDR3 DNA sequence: TGTGCCAGCAGCCCTGTGGGGGTCGGGACTAGTTCGATCGAGCAGTTCTTC.

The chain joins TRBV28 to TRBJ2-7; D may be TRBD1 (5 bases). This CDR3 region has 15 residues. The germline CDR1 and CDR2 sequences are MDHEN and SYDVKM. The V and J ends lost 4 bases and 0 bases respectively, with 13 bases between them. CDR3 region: CASSSGAPSSYEQYF. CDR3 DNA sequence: TGTGCCAGCAGTTCTGGGGCCCCAAGCTCCTACGAGCAGTACTTC.

The DNA for the CDR3 is TGCGCCAGCAGCCGCGACTTTCTCGATACGCAGTATTTT. Residues: CASSRDFLDTQYF. The chain recombines TRBV5-1 with TRBJ2-3; D is unclear. The V gene's germline CDR1 is SGHRS and CDR2 YFSETQ. This CDR3 has 13 residues. The V end lost 4 bases, the J end lost 6 bases, and 12 bases lay between the germline ends.

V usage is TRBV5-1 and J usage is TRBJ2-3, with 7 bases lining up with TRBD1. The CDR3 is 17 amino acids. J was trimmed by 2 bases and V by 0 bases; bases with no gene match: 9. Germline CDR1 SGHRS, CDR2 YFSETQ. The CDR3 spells CASSLAPGTENTDTQYF. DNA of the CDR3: TGCGCCAGCAGCTTGGCTCCCGGGACAGAAAACACAGATACGCAGTATTTT.

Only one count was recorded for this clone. CDR3 DNA: TGCGCCAGCAGCTTTGACGGGACCTACGAGCAGTACTTC. Translated, it gives CASSFDGTYEQYF. The J gene is TRBJ2-7, the V gene TRBV5-1; D is possibly TRBD2 (5 bases). The V end was cut by 2 bases, the J end by 2 bases, with 8 bases between. Germline values: CDR1 SGHRS, CDR2 YFSETQ. The CDR3 totals 13 residues.

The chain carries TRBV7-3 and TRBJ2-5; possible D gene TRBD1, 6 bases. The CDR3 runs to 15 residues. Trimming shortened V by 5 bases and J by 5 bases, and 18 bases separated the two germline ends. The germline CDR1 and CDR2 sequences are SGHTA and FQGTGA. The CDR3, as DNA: TGTGCCAGCAGCCCGAACCAGGGGATGGGGGAGACCCAGTACTTC. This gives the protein CASSPNQGMGETQYF.

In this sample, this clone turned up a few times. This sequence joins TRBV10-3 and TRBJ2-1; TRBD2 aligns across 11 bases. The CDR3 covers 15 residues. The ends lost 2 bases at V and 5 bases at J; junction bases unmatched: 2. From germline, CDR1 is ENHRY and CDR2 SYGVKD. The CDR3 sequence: CAISELAGGHNEQFF. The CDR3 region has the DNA TGTGCCATCAGTGAGCTAGCGGGGGGCCACAATGAGCAGTTCTTC.

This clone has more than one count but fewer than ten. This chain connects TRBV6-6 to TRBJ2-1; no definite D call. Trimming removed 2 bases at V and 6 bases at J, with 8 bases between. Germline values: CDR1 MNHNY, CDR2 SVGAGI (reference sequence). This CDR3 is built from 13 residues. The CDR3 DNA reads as TGTGCCAGCAGTTACGACACCATCAATGAGCAGTTCTTC. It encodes CASSYDTINEQFF.